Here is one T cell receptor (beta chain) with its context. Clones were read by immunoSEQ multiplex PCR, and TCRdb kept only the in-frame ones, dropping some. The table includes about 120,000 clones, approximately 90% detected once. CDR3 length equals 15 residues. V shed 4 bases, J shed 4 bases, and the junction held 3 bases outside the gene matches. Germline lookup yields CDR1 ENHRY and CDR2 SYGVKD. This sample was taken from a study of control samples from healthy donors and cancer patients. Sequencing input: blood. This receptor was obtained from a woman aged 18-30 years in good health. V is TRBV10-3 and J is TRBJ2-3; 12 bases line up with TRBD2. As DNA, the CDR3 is TGTGCCATCAGTGGGCTAGCGGGGGGGCCAGATACGCAGTATTTT. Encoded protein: CAISGLAGGPDTQYF.